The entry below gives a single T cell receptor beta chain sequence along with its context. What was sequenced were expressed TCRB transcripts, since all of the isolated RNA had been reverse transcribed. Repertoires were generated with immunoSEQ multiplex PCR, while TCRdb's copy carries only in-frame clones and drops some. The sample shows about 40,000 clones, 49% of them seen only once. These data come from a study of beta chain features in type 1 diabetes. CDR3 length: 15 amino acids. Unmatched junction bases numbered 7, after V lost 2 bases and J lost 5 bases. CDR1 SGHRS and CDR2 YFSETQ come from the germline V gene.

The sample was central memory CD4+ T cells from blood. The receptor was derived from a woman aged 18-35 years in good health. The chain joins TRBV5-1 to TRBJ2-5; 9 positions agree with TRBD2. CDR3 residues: CASSFLAGDSETQYF. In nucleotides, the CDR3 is TGCGCCAGCAGCTTTTTAGCGGGAGATTCGGAGACCCAGTACTTC.